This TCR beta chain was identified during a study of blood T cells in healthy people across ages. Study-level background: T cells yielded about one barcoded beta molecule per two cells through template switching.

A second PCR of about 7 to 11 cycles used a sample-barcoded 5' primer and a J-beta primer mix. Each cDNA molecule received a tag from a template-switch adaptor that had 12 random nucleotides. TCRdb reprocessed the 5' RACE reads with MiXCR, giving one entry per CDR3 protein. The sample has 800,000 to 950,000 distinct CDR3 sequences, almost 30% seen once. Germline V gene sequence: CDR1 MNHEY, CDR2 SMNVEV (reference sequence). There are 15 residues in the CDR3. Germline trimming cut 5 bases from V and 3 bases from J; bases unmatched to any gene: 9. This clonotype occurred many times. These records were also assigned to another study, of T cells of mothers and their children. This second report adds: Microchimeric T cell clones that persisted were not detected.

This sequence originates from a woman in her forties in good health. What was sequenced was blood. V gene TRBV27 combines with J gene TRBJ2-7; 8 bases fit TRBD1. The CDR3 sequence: CASSNGQGTFYEQYF. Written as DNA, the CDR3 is TGTGCCAGCAGTAACGGACAGGGTACTTTCTACGAGCAGTACTTC.